This is a list of T cell receptor beta chains from one sample in a study of cytomegalovirus exposure and HLA in healthy donors. Sequenced by immunoSEQ multiplex PCR; TCRdb stores in-frame clones only, minus some. The table lists about 100,000 clones, about four fifths of them singletons. Sequencing was carried out using PBMCs. The receptors shown here come from a man between 35 and 55 years old in good health and CMV-seropositive. CDR3s include the opening cysteine and the closing phenylalanine or tryptophan.

j_call | v_call | cdr3_aa
TRBJ1-4 | TRBV6-5 | CASQKRQGVEKLFF
TRBJ2-7 | TRBV29-1 | CSVGQGSYEQYF
TRBJ2-3 | TRBV21-1 | CASSKSLGGGTQYF
TRBJ1-1 | TRBV5-4 | CASRRTGGETEAFF
TRBJ2-5 | TRBV2 | CASSQGPGVETQYF
TRBJ1-2 | TRBV29-1 | CSVGGRFDNYGYTF
TRBJ2-1 | TRBV5-1 | CASSSGLAGDEQFF
TRBJ2-4 | TRBV10-3 | CAISEQRGDFGNSQYF
TRBJ2-7 | TRBV5-1 | CASSLMGQVQGEQYF
TRBJ1-6 | TRBV7-9 | CASSSTGESPLHF
TRBJ1-1 | TRBV5-6 | CASSKTGAGEAFF
TRBJ2-7 | TRBV7-2 | CASSFSPSYEQYF
TRBJ2-1 | TRBV5-1 | CASSFPSGRADEQFF
TRBJ1-2 | TRBV2 | CASSGEVYYGYTF
TRBJ2-2 | TRBV12-5 | CASGQDLAANTGELFF
TRBJ2-7 | TRBV6-1 | CASSPRQGDYEQYF
TRBJ1-1 | TRBV7-8 | CASSLRLLGGNTEAFF
TRBJ2-3 | TRBV5-1 | CASSLARGVGTDTQYF
TRBJ1-1 | TRBV10-3 | CAISGGYREAFF
TRBJ2-5 | TRBV6-1 | CASSDSGTQETQYF
TRBJ1-2 | TRBV5-1 | CASSLLAENYGYTF
TRBJ2-1 | TRBV5-5 | CASSFFYNEQFF
TRBJ1-3 | TRBV7-9 | CASSLVGLSGNTIYF
TRBJ1-4 | TRBV11-2 | CASSLFPGAGEEKLFF
TRBJ1-2 | TRBV6-5 | CASSPGQAHLYGYTF
TRBJ2-7 | TRBV5-1 | CASSSGQGGPYEQYF
TRBJ1-2 | TRBV30 | CASDKNYGYTF
TRBJ1-2 | TRBV18 | CASSPQGTFYGYTF
TRBJ2-7 | TRBV2 | CASSPRDSYEQYF
TRBJ1-3 | TRBV19 | CASSIASPGNTIYF
TRBJ2-1 | TRBV27 | CASSGSAGEAYNEQFF
TRBJ2-7 | TRBV27 | CASSWRASYEQYF
TRBJ1-6 | TRBV11-2 | CASSPDRFSNSPLHF
TRBJ1-4 | TRBV20-1 | CSARGEKLFF
TRBJ1-4 | TRBV5-4 | CASSLKGGEKLFF
TRBJ2-1 | TRBV30 | CAWSRGVNYYNEQFF
TRBJ1-4 | TRBV18 | CASSPPGTVTWKLFF
TRBJ2-1 | TRBV18 | CASSQSAGSYNEQFF